This record looks at one T cell receptor beta chain sequence and its context. Its antigen is not identified. This entry comes from a study of shared clonotypes between healthy human individuals. Study conclusions and caveats: Represented diversity (both genetic and exposure-history) was limited by the small number of donors.

Positively selected for CCR7, the CD45RO-negative cells used as naive CD8 cells excluded terminally differentiated effector memory CD45RA+ cells. The study enrolled healthy HIV-negative adults without recent acute infections or vaccinations as donors. Libraries were prepared by immunoSEQ multiplex PCR; TCRdb keeps only in-frame clonotypes and omits some of them. The table has under 700,000 clones, around 95% seen once; the top ten hold approximately 0.11%. Germline V gene data show CDR1 as MNHEY and CDR2 as SMNVEV (reference sequence). There are 14 residues in the CDR3. V lost 2 bases, J lost 7 bases, and 14 bases lay in between.

Sequencing was done on a sample of naive CD8+ T cells sorted from blood. This sequence joins TRBV27 and TRBJ2-5; no clear D gene. This TCR was sampled from a woman aged 25-40 years in good health. In DNA, the CDR3 is TGTGCCAGCAGTTTAACACCGGGTAGTCCGACCCAGTACTTC. This encodes CASSLTPGSPTQYF.